These 32 T cell receptor beta chains came from one sample sequenced in a study of T cells in Graves' hyperthyroidism and ophthalmopathy. Researchers amplified the TCR beta CDR3 regions from RNA transcripts. The HTBI set primed first-round TCR CDR3 RT-PCR. TCRdb independently ran MiXCR on the multiplex PCR reads; one entry per CDR3 protein. This sample has more than 500,000 distinct CDR3 sequences; less than 15% occur once, and the top ten carry around 14%. The sequenced sample was blood. The receptors derive from a woman between 40 and 50 years old with Graves' hyperthyroidism.

J is TRBJ1-1 and V is TRBV6-6; 8 positions agree with TRBD1. Germline-derived CDR1 and CDR2 are MNHNY and SVGAGI (reference sequence). J lost 8 bases, V lost 0 bases, and 8 bases had no gene match. The CDR3 spans 15 residues. DNA for the CDR3: TGTGCCAGCAGTTACTCTTGGCAGGGGGCGTCAGAAGCTTTCTTT. Amino acids: CASSYSWQGASEAFF.

The chain links TRBV19 to TRBJ2-7; 10 bases are shared with TRBD2. The CDR3 has 17 residues. V was clipped by 1 base and J by 3 bases; unmatched bases: 9. Germline lookup yields CDR1 LNHDA and CDR2 SQIVND (reference sequence). The CDR3 nucleotides are TGTGCCAGTAGTATAGGTTACCCTAGCGGGAGTTACTACGAGCAGTACTTC. It translates to CASSIGYPSGSYYEQYF.

The table lists this clonotype with many counts. In DNA form, the CDR3 reads TGTGCCTGGATGGCGGGACTAGCGGGAGGTTGGGGCAATGAGCAGTTCTTC. Protein: CAWMAGLAGGWGNEQFF. The genes are TRBV30 and TRBJ2-1, with 15 bases identical to TRBD2. The V gene's germline CDR1 is GTSNPN and CDR2 SVGIG (reference sequence). The CDR3 is 17 residues long. J gave up 6 bases and V 4 bases, and 10 bases lay outside the gene matches.

There are many counts of this clonotype. The genes are TRBV18 and TRBJ1-5; no definite D call. Per the germline V gene, CDR1 is KGHSH and CDR2 is LQKENI. With 2 bases removed from V and 6 bases from J, the gap between germline ends came to 8 bases. The CDR3 covers 13 residues. CDR3 sequence: CASSPFPVQPQHF. CDR3 DNA: TGTGCCAGCTCACCATTCCCAGTTCAGCCCCAGCATTTT.

The chain carries TRBV20-1 and TRBJ2-5; TRBD2 matches 10 bases. The germline CDR1 and CDR2 sequences are DFQATT and SNEGSKA (reference sequence). Germline trimming cut 1 base from V and 1 base from J; bases unmatched to any gene: 6. The CDR3 extends over 16 amino acids. CDR3 nucleotide sequence: TGCAGTGCTAGAGTGGCTAGCGGGGGCTCCCAAGAGACCCAGTACTTC. As protein: CSARVASGGSQETQYF.

This clonotype was counted only a few times. The chain carries TRBV4-1 and TRBJ2-7; D remains ambiguous. This CDR3 is built from 13 residues. The germline CDR1 and CDR2 sequences are MGHRA and YSYEKL. Trimming left V 1 base short and J 3 bases short, with 7 bases between. CDR3 in amino acids: CASSQAKYYEQYF. As DNA, the CDR3 is TGCGCCAGCAGCCAAGCCAAGTACTACGAGCAGTACTTC.

The V call is TRBV7-9, the J call TRBJ2-1, with unresolved D. Germline loops: CDR1 SEHNR, CDR2 FQNEAQ (reference sequence). Trimming pared 5 bases from V and 5 bases from J, leaving 16 bases between. The CDR3 covers 15 residues. The CDR3 nucleotides read TGTGCCAGCAGCCAAAGCCCAGGAAGGGACAATGAGCAGTTCTTC. Translation gives CASSQSPGRDNEQFF.

This clonotype was detected many times. The rearrangement uses TRBV18 and TRBJ2-1, with D tentatively TRBD2 (6 bases). Per the germline V gene, CDR1 is KGHSH and CDR2 is LQKENI. Between the trimmed V and J ends, which lost 6 bases and 0 bases, there was a span of 12 bases. The CDR3 is 15 amino acids. In nucleotides, the CDR3 is TGTGCCAGCTCGCTAGGGACTGCCTCCTACAATGAGCAGTTCTTC. This encodes CASSLGTASYNEQFF.

The chain couples TRBV6-1 to TRBJ1-6; D might be TRBD1 (6 bases). Germline CDR1 is MNHNS and CDR2 is SASEGT. V dropped 8 bases and J dropped 7 bases, with 9 bases sitting between them. This CDR3 comprises 12 residues. CDR3 residues: CASARGNSPLHF. In nucleotides, the CDR3 is TGTGCCAGCGCGAGGGGGAATTCACCCCTCCACTTT.

This clonotype was observed many times. This chain uses TRBV5-1 with TRBJ1-2; D remains unclear. The CDR3 totals 15 residues. The V gene's germline CDR1 is SGHRS and CDR2 YFSETQ. V was clipped by 1 base and J by 4 bases, with 14 bases between them. CDR3 nucleotide sequence: TGCGCCAGCAGCTTGCAAGAGGGAGAGAGCTATGGCTACACCTTC. It is translated as CASSLQEGESYGYTF.

This clonotype was counted many times. The chain combines TRBV9 with TRBJ1-2; 10 bases are a match to TRBD1. From germline, CDR1 is SGDLS and CDR2 YYNGEE. V was clipped by 4 bases and J by 4 bases; unmatched bases: 4. The CDR3 spans 14 residues. CDR3 coding DNA: TGTGCCAGCAGCCCCGACAGGGGGCCCTATGGCTACACCTTC. Encoded protein: CASSPDRGPYGYTF.

V and J are TRBV4-2 and TRBJ2-1; TRBD2 agrees at 7 bases. The junction had 14 bases not matched to a gene; V was cut back by 0 bases and J by 15 bases. CDR1 LGHNA and CDR2 YNFKEQ come from the germline V gene. CDR3 length: 15 amino acids. The CDR3 spells CASSQDGRETSTGFF. The CDR3 region has the DNA TGTGCCAGCAGCCAAGACGGGCGGGAGACATCAACAGGGTTCTTC.

In its sample, this clonotype was seen many times. This rearrangement joins TRBV3-1 to TRBJ2-1; no firm D call. There are 14 residues in the CDR3. Germline V CDR1 and CDR2: LGHDT, YNNKEL (reference sequence). V was pared by 1 base and J by 10 bases, with 14 bases between. CDR3 in DNA: TGTGCCAGCAGCCAAGGACGGGTGGCGGACGAGCAGTTCTTC. Protein sequence: CASSQGRVADEQFF.

This clonotype was observed many times. V gene TRBV24-1 combines with J gene TRBJ2-3; the match to TRBD2 covers 7 bases. CDR1 and CDR2 from the germline V gene are KGHDR and SFDVKD. Germline trimming cut 3 bases from V and 2 bases from J; bases unmatched to any gene: 7. The CDR3 consists of 16 residues. The CDR3 loop is CATSDPSGTTTDTQYF. CDR3 nucleotide sequence: TGTGCCACCAGTGATCCTAGCGGAACGACCACAGATACGCAGTATTTT.

In its sample, this clonotype was seen many times. The chain links TRBV20-1 to TRBJ2-3; D remains ambiguous. Trimming took 1 base from V and 7 from J, leaving 3 bases between them. From germline, CDR1 is DFQATT and CDR2 SNEGSKA (reference sequence). This CDR3 is built from 10 residues. The CDR3 coding sequence is TGCAGTGCTAGAGTATATACGCAGTATTTT. It encodes CSARVYTQYF.

This clonotype occurred a few times. This chain links TRBV19 with TRBJ1-1, with D unclear. The germline V gene encodes CDR1 LNHDA and CDR2 SQIVND (reference sequence). The CDR3 sequence is 14 residues long. Trimming removed 3 bases at V and 1 base at J, with 9 bases between. The CDR3 reads CASSMGDTNTEAFF. CDR3 sequence (DNA): TGTGCCAGTAGTATGGGTGACACGAACACTGAAGCTTTCTTT.

This clonotype was recorded at least ten times. This chain connects TRBV3-1 to TRBJ2-7, with 11 positions matching TRBD2. The CDR3 is made up of 14 amino acids. V lost 8 bases, J lost 2 bases, and 5 bases stayed unmatched. Germline CDR1 is LGHDT and CDR2 is YNNKEL (reference sequence). CDR3 region: CASSTSGRPYEQYF. CDR3 coding DNA: TGTGCCAGCTCCACTAGCGGGAGACCCTACGAGCAGTACTTC.

This clonotype was seen many times. The genes are TRBV2 and TRBJ2-1, with 13 nucleotides matching TRBD2. This CDR3 comprises 18 residues. Germline values: CDR1 SNHLY, CDR2 FYNNEI. V dropped 6 bases and J dropped 5; count of bases not matched to a gene: 13. CDR3 sequence reads: CASREPPGLAGRDNEQFF. CDR3 DNA: TGTGCCAGCAGGGAGCCCCCGGGACTAGCGGGACGAGACAATGAGCAGTTCTTC.

This clonotype has a handful of counts. The genes are TRBV11-3 and TRBJ2-7, with TRBD2 matching over 11 bases. The CDR3 totals 17 residues. Germline CDR1 and CDR2: SGHNT and YENEEA. V shed 5 bases, J shed 5 bases, and the junction held 14 bases outside the gene matches. CDR3 bases: TGTGCCAGCAGCCTAGGGCCAGTAGCGGGAGGGCTCGACGAGCAGTACTTC. Its protein product is CASSLGPVAGGLDEQYF.

This clonotype has ten or more counts. In DNA, the CDR3 is TGTGCCAGCAGCCCGATAGGGACGGCTTCCTCTGGGGCCAACGTCCTGACTTTC. Translated, it gives CASSPIGTASSGANVLTF. This chain links TRBV3-1 with TRBJ2-6; TRBD1 or TRBD2 may be the D gene (5 bases each). This CDR3 has 18 residues. V was trimmed by 4 bases and J by 0 bases, leaving 16 bases between them. Looked up from germline, CDR1 is LGHDT and CDR2 is YNNKEL (reference sequence).

This clonotype was observed at least ten times. The V and J genes are TRBV3-1 and TRBJ1-2, with D possibly matching TRBD1 (6 bases). This CDR3 has 12 residues. CDR1 is LGHDT, CDR2 YNNKEL, per germline (reference sequence). Trimming cost V 5 bases and J 8 bases, with 12 bases left between them. CDR3 coding DNA: TGTGCCAGCAGCGGAACAGGGCGAGGCTACACCTTC. It specifies CASSGTGRGYTF.

This clonotype was picked up a small number of times. J is TRBJ1-5 and V is TRBV28; D is perhaps TRBD1 (5 bases). V dropped 3 bases and J dropped 3 bases, with 15 bases sitting between them. Germline CDR1 MDHEN, CDR2 SYDVKM. The CDR3 runs to 16 residues. This CDR3 reads CASSFIIRVPNQPQHF. For the CDR3, the DNA is TGTGCCAGCAGTTTTATTATCAGGGTACCCAATCAGCCCCAGCATTTT.

A few counts support this clonotype. The genes are TRBV7-2 and TRBJ1-6, with unresolved D. Germline lookup yields CDR1 SGHTA and CDR2 FQGNSA. Between the trimmed V and J ends, which lost 1 base and 8 bases, there was a span of 12 bases. The CDR3 spans 15 residues. The CDR3 coding sequence is TGTGCCAGCAGCTTAGGGGATTATCGATATTCACCCCTCCACTTT. This gives the protein CASSLGDYRYSPLHF.

This clonotype was counted between two and nine times. The chain links TRBV5-1 to TRBJ2-5; 14 bases fit TRBD2. This CDR3 spans 16 amino acids. CDR1 SGHRS and CDR2 YFSETQ come from the germline V gene. Unmatched junction bases numbered 4, after V lost 2 bases and J lost 4 bases. CDR3 DNA: TGCGCCAGCAGCTTTCGACTAGCGGGAGGGGGAGAGACCCAGTACTTC. This codes for CASSFRLAGGGETQYF.

This clonotype was found many times. This rearrangement joins TRBV28 to TRBJ2-7, with D tentatively TRBD2 (5 bases). The CDR3 length is 13 residues. Between the trimmed V and J ends, which lost 5 bases and 3 bases, there was a span of 11 bases. Per the germline V gene, CDR1 is MDHEN and CDR2 is SYDVKM. CDR3 nucleotides: TGTGCCAGCAGTACCGTTCGGGACTACGAGCAGTACTTC. This encodes CASSTVRDYEQYF. The full variable domain, in which reference TRBV28 and TRBJ2-7 provide the parts outside the CDR3, is DVKVTQSSRYLVKRTGEKVFLECVQDMDHENMFWYRQDPGLGLRLIYFSYDVKMKEKGDIPEGYSVSREKKERFSLILESASTNQTSMYLCASSTVRDYEQYFGPGTRLTVT.

The chain uses TRBV24-1 and TRBJ2-1, with D tentatively TRBD2 (5 bases). This CDR3 is built from 15 residues. Germline loops: CDR1 KGHDR, CDR2 SFDVKD. Deletions cut 5 bases from V and 0 bases from J, with 10 bases between. As DNA, the CDR3 is TGTGCCACCAGTGGAACTAGAAGCTCCTACAATGAGCAGTTCTTC. As protein: CATSGTRSSYNEQFF.

The rearrangement links TRBV20-1 to TRBJ2-1, with a weak D call TRBD2 (5 bases). The CDR3 spans 13 residues. Trimming took 7 bases from V and 3 from J, leaving 13 bases between them. CDR1 DFQATT and CDR2 SNEGSKA come from the germline V gene (reference sequence). DNA for the CDR3: TGCAGTGGGGGAGACCCGATCTACAATGAGCAGTTCTTC. Translated, it gives CSGGDPIYNEQFF.

The chain couples TRBV7-9 to TRBJ2-3; D not certain. Germline-derived CDR1 and CDR2 are SEHNR and FQNEAQ (reference sequence). The CDR3 is 12 residues long. V lost 8 bases and J lost 2, with 8 bases in between. The CDR3 is CASGLNTDTQYF. Here the CDR3 DNA reads TGTGCCAGCGGGTTGAACACAGATACGCAGTATTTT. The variable domain in full, with the rest retrieved from reference TRBV7-9 and TRBJ2-3, is DTGVSQNPRHKITKRGQNVTFRCDPISEHNRLYWYRQTLGQGPEFLTYFQNEAQLEKSRLLSDRFSAERPKGSFSTLEIQRTEQGDSAMYLCASGLNTDTQYFGPGTRLTVL.

This clonotype appeared many times. The chain has TRBV7-9 and TRBJ2-5; tentative D call: TRBD2 (5 bases). The CDR3 totals 15 residues. Germline V gives CDR1 SEHNR, CDR2 FQNEAQ (reference sequence). Deletions cut 0 bases from V and 3 bases from J, with 11 bases between. The CDR3 loop reads CASSLARAAEETQYF. The CDR3 DNA reads TGTGCCAGCAGCTTAGCGCGGGCAGCTGAAGAGACCCAGTACTTC.

This clonotype was seen a handful of times. The V call is TRBV5-1, the J call TRBJ2-2; 12 bases align to TRBD2. This CDR3 has 19 residues. The junction had 10 bases not matched to a gene; V was cut back by 0 bases and J by 4 bases. Germline assignment: CDR1 SGHRS and CDR2 YFSETQ. CDR3 in DNA: TGCGCCAGCAGCTTGGGTCCTAGCGGGAGGGCCGGTAGCACCGGGGAGCTGTTTTTT. Its translation: CASSLGPSGRAGSTGELFF.

V is TRBV14 and J is TRBJ1-1, with D uncertain. The CDR3 runs to 13 residues. Trimming stripped 0 bases from V and 5 bases from J, with 7 bases between. Germline V CDR1 and CDR2: SGHDN, FVKESK. CDR3 protein: CASSQDLETEAFF. In DNA form, the CDR3 reads TGTGCCAGCAGCCAAGATTTGGAAACTGAAGCTTTCTTT.

As to this clonotype: Here the CDR3 omits its conserved ending phenylalanine or tryptophan, so a read error is the likely source. This chain connects TRBV4-1 to TRBJ2-4; possibly TRBD2 for D (6 bases). Germline CDR1 reads MGHRA; CDR2 reads YSYEKL. V was clipped by 0 bases and J by 0 bases, with 12 bases between them. CDR3 length: 17 residues. The CDR3 DNA reads as TGCGCCAGCAGCCAAGATACGGGGGACCTAGCCAAAAACATTCAGTACGTC. Protein product: CASSQDTGDLAKNIQYV.